This TCR beta chain was captured by sequencing in a study of CD8 T cells in ankylosing spondylitis. CDR3 length: 12 amino acids. Trimming took 4 bases from V and 9 from J, leaving 7 bases between them. Study-level results: Disease-linked clones had a CD8+ phenotype and relatively low frequency in peripheral blood. In ankylosing spondylitis blood, a motif of several highly homologous TCR beta variants appeared characteristic. In the blood and synovial fluid of reactive arthritis, some motif variants had been previously reported. Within matched ankylosing spondylitis synovial fluid, disease-linked clones were reportedly significantly enriched.

5'-RACE, quantitative and with molecular barcodes, yielded the TCR beta libraries. TCRdb reprocessed the 5' RACE reads via MiXCR and lists one record per CDR3 protein. The table includes some 700,000 distinct CDR3 sequences, over 15% detected once. Only a few counts were recorded for this clonotype. Antigen specificity is unknown. This receptor was obtained from a male donor with ankylosing spondylitis. The chain links TRBV12-3 or TRBV12-4 to TRBJ1-6; no definite D call. Source material: blood, either unsorted or a sorted T cell fraction (not recorded which). Here the CDR3 DNA reads TGTGCCAGCAGTTCAACCAGTTCACCCCTCCACTTT. Translating it yields CASSSTSSPLHF.